A single sample is the source of the 16 T cell receptor beta chains below, sequenced in a study of CD8 T cells in ankylosing spondylitis. TCRdb re-derived calls from the 5' RACE reads in MiXCR, one entry per CDR3 protein. The data contain some 200,000 distinct CDR3 sequences, 9.5% to 15% of them singletons. Sequenced: blood, either unsorted or a sorted T cell fraction (not recorded which). The receptors were gathered from a male donor with ankylosing spondylitis or in good health (not recorded which).

The chain carries TRBV7-8 and TRBJ1-1, with D perhaps TRBD1 (6 bases). V lost 2 bases to trimming and J lost 5 bases, with 9 bases between them. Germline assignment: CDR1 SGHVS and CDR2 FQNEAQ. This CDR3 region has 13 residues. CDR3 amino acids: CASSLKGGTEAFF. As DNA, the CDR3 is TGTGCCAGCAGCTTAAAGGGGGGGACTGAAGCTTTCTTT.

This clonotype appeared many times. The chain combines TRBV5-1 with TRBJ1-1; D is uncertain. This CDR3 is 15 amino acids long. V gave up 0 bases and J gave up 0 bases, with 9 bases separating them. From germline, CDR1 is SGHRS and CDR2 YFSETQ. CDR3 in amino acids: CASSLAPDLNTEAFF. The CDR3 region has the DNA TGCGCCAGCAGCTTGGCTCCGGATTTGAACACTGAAGCTTTCTTT.

The CDR3 region has the DNA TGTGCCAGCAGCGTTAACTTGGGGACTGAAGCTTTCTTT. Its translation: CASSVNLGTEAFF. The chain couples TRBV9 to TRBJ1-1; D not certain. CDR1 and CDR2 from the germline V gene are SGDLS and YYNGEE. Trimming removed 2 bases at V and 5 bases at J, with 10 bases between. The CDR3 totals 13 residues.

This clonotype was picked up many times. J is TRBJ2-2 and V is TRBV6-4, with 10 bases aligning to TRBD2. V shed 0 bases, J shed 4 bases, and the junction held 2 bases outside the gene matches. Germline CDR1 reads MRHNA; CDR2 reads SNTAGT. The CDR3 totals 16 residues. DNA for the CDR3: TGTGCCAGCAGTGACTCGAGCGGGAGGGCCACCGGGGAGCTGTTTTTT. It translates to CASSDSSGRATGELFF.

The gene calls are TRBV2 and TRBJ2-5, with 7 nucleotides matching TRBD2. Per the germline V gene, CDR1 is SNHLY and CDR2 is FYNNEI. This CDR3 contains 14 residues. The trim removed 4 bases at V and 0 bases at J, leaving 2 bases unmatched. In nucleotides, the CDR3 is TGTGCCAGCAGTGGGGGAGGGTACCAAGAGACCCAGTACTTC. This codes for CASSGGGYQETQYF.

This sequence joins TRBV6-5 and TRBJ2-1; D gene unclear. This CDR3 comprises 16 residues. CDR1 is MNHEY and CDR2 is SVGAGI in the germline V gene. V gave up 2 bases and J gave up 0 bases, with 11 bases separating them. CDR3 in DNA: TGTGCCAGCAGTTACAAGCTGTCAAGCTCCTACAATGAGCAGTTCTTC. Residues: CASSYKLSSSYNEQFF.

This clonotype was detected only a few times. The gene calls are TRBV25-1 and TRBJ1-1; tentative D call: TRBD1 (5 bases). This CDR3 contains 13 residues. Germline lookup yields CDR1 MGHDK and CDR2 SYGVNS. Deletions cut 6 bases from V and 4 bases from J, with 12 bases between. In DNA, the CDR3 is TGTGCCAGCAGCACCCGACAGTTCACTGAAGCTTTCTTT. It is translated as CASSTRQFTEAFF.

V and J are TRBV14 and TRBJ2-7; D remains unclear. The CDR3 runs 13 residues. V was clipped by 3 bases and J by 6 bases, with 12 bases between them. Germline V gene lookup returns CDR1 SGHDN and CDR2 FVKESK. For the CDR3, the DNA is TGTGCCAGCAGCCAGACAAAGCTTGGCGAGCAGTACTTC. Its translation: CASSQTKLGEQYF.

The CDR3 DNA reads TGTGCCAGCCTTGGGGGTTCGGGAAGGATAACCTACGAGCAGTACTTC. Translated: CASLGGSGRITYEQYF. The J gene is TRBJ2-7, the V gene TRBV2, with D tentatively TRBD1 or TRBD2 (5 bases each). CDR3 length: 16 amino acids. Trimming removed 8 bases at V and 2 bases at J, with 22 bases between. Per germline, CDR1 SNHLY and CDR2 FYNNEI.

This clonotype has only a few counts. The rearrangement joins TRBV7-9 to TRBJ1-1, with D possibly matching TRBD1 (5 bases). Looked up from germline, CDR1 is SEHNR and CDR2 is FQNEAQ (reference sequence). The CDR3 sequence is 13 residues long. V lost 10 bases, J lost 5 bases, and 17 bases lay in between. Here the CDR3 DNA reads TGTGCCACCACCTCAGGGCTCTGGACTGAAGCTTTCTTT. Translating it yields CATTSGLWTEAFF. Full variable domain (missing parts from reference TRBV7-9 and TRBJ1-1): DTGVSQNPRHKITKRGQNVTFRCDPISEHNRLYWYRQTLGQGPEFLTYFQNEAQLEKSRLLSDRFSAERPKGSFSTLEIQRTEQGDSAMYLCATTSGLWTEAFFGQGTRLTVV.

The V and J genes are TRBV20-1 and TRBJ2-3; 9 bases map to TRBD2. This CDR3 spans 16 amino acids. Trimming cost V 5 bases and J 1 base; bases outside gene matches: 10. CDR1 and CDR2 (germline): DFQATT, SNEGSKA (reference sequence). The CDR3 DNA is TGCAGTGCTCCAATGGGTGCGGGAGGGGGCACAGATACGCAGTATTTT. Its translation is CSAPMGAGGGTDTQYF.

This clonotype was observed a few times. The chain recombines TRBV24-1 with TRBJ2-1; D not certain. V lost 1 base and J lost 9, with 6 bases in between. The CDR3 is 12 amino acids. The germline V gene encodes CDR1 KGHDR and CDR2 SFDVKD. CDR3 DNA sequence: TGTGCCACCAGTGATTTTTACGGTGAGCAGTTCTTC. This encodes CATSDFYGEQFF.

This clonotype was recorded a few times. This chain joins TRBV2 and TRBJ2-3; possibly TRBD2 for D (6 bases). The CDR3 covers 15 residues. Germline-derived CDR1 and CDR2 are SNHLY and FYNNEI. Trimming cost V 6 bases and J 3 bases, with 16 bases left between them. The chain's CDR3 is CASSEGRGLTDTQYF. The CDR3 nucleotides are TGTGCCAGCAGCGAGGGGCGGGGATTGACAGATACGCAGTATTTT.

V gene TRBV7-8 combines with J gene TRBJ2-1; D possibly corresponds to TRBD2 (6 bases). Trimming took 6 bases from V and 2 from J, leaving 14 bases between them. Germline V gene sequence: CDR1 SGHVS, CDR2 FQNEAQ. This CDR3 is 15 amino acids long. CDR3: CASRLRRDPYNEQFF. In DNA, the CDR3 is TGTGCCAGCAGGCTGAGGCGGGATCCCTACAATGAGCAGTTCTTC. Together with reference TRBV7-8 and TRBJ2-1, the CDR3 gives the full variable domain: GAGVSQSPRYKVAKRGQDVALRCDPISGHVSLFWYQQALGQGPEFLTYFQNEAQLDKSGLPSDRFFAERPEGSVSTLKIQRTQQEDSAVYLCASRLRRDPYNEQFFGPGTRLTVL.

V and J are TRBV27 and TRBJ2-2, with TRBD1 identical over 7 bases. The CDR3 has 13 residues. Germline assignment: CDR1 MNHEY and CDR2 SMNVEV (reference sequence). The J segment lost 6 bases and the V segment lost 10 bases, leaving 8 bases of the junction unmatched. Here the CDR3 reads CATATGMAGELFF. The CDR3 DNA reads as TGTGCCACCGCGACAGGGATGGCCGGGGAGCTGTTTTTT.

This chain uses TRBV15 with TRBJ2-1; 9 bases agree with TRBD1. Per the germline V gene, CDR1 is LNHNV and CDR2 is YYDKDF (reference sequence). This CDR3 has 17 residues. J lost 4 bases, V lost 0 bases, and 7 bases had no gene match. Here the CDR3 DNA reads TGTGCCACCAGCAGAGATACAGGGGGCCCCAGGTACAATGAGCAGTTCTTC. Its protein product is CATSRDTGGPRYNEQFF.